Presented here are 8 T cell receptor beta chains from one specimen sequenced in a study of control samples from healthy donors and cancer patients. TCRdb keeps only in-frame clones here, not all; method: immunoSEQ multiplex PCR. The repertoire has about 49,000 clones, around 85% of them found once; the top ten carry 2.8%. The sample taken for sequencing was PBMCs. The receptors stem from a woman in her 50s with lung cancer.

The V and J genes are TRBV18 and TRBJ2-3; tentatively, D is TRBD1 (6 bases). The germline CDR1 and CDR2 sequences are KGHSH and LQKENI. The CDR3 contains 15 residues. V was clipped by 6 bases and J by 1 base, with 14 bases between them. DNA of the CDR3: TGTGCCAGCTCTCTAGACAGGTCTGGCACAGATACGCAGTATTTT. The encoded protein is CASSLDRSGTDTQYF.

The rearrangement links TRBV5-1 to TRBJ2-5; D may correspond to TRBD1 or TRBD2 (6 bases each). Trimming shortened V by 6 bases and J by 2 bases, and 17 bases separated the two germline ends. Looked up from germline, CDR1 is SGHRS and CDR2 is YFSETQ. The CDR3 spans 15 residues. CDR3 loop: CASKQGLLIQETQYF. The CDR3 DNA follows: TGCGCCAGCAAACAGGGACTTCTGATTCAAGAGACCCAGTACTTC. The full variable domain, its missing parts supplied by reference TRBV5-1 and TRBJ2-5, is KAGVTQTPRYLIKTRGQQVTLSCSPISGHRSVSWYQQTPGQGLQFLFEYFSETQRNKGNFPGRFSGRQFSNSRSEMNVSTLELGDSALYLCASKQGLLIQETQYFGPGTRLLVL.

The gene calls are TRBV6-5 and TRBJ1-1; D gene ambiguous. V lost 0 bases and J lost 2, with 7 bases in between. The CDR3 consists of 14 residues. Germline V gene sequence: CDR1 MNHEY, CDR2 SVGAGI. CDR3 DNA sequence: TGTGCCAGCAGTTACTCTTCCGTTAACACTGAAGCTTTCTTT. Residues: CASSYSSVNTEAFF.

The chain joins TRBV28 to TRBJ1-1; D uncertain. The length of the CDR3 is 11 residues. Trimming pared 6 bases from V and 5 bases from J, leaving 7 bases between. From germline, CDR1 is MDHEN and CDR2 SYDVKM. CDR3 nucleotides: TGTGCCAGCAGACTCGGGACTGAAGCTTTCTTT. This sequence encodes CASRLGTEAFF. Combining the CDR3 with reference TRBV28 and TRBJ1-1 gives the whole variable domain DVKVTQSSRYLVKRTGEKVFLECVQDMDHENMFWYRQDPGLGLRLIYFSYDVKMKEKGDIPEGYSVSREKKERFSLILESASTNQTSMYLCASRLGTEAFFGQGTRLTVV.

The V and J genes are TRBV10-2 and TRBJ2-1; 7 bases match TRBD2. The CDR3 contains 16 residues. V was pared by 3 bases and J by 3 bases, with 8 bases of the junction left unmatched. Per the germline V gene, CDR1 is WSHSY and CDR2 is SAAADI. In nucleotides, the CDR3 is TGCGCCAGCAGTGAAACGGGGGGACTGTTCTACAATGAGCAGTTCTTC. Translating gives CASSETGGLFYNEQFF.

The chain uses TRBV7-2 and TRBJ1-2, with TRBD1 identical over 10 bases. Germline V gene data show CDR1 as SGHTA and CDR2 as FQGNSA. There are 15 residues in the CDR3. J was trimmed by 3 bases and V by 1 base; bases with no gene match: 2. The CDR3 nucleotides are TGTGCCAGCAGCTTAGAGGGGACAGGGGACTATGGCTACACCTTC. This gives the protein CASSLEGTGDYGYTF.

The chain uses TRBV6-5 and TRBJ1-5; 8 positions agree with TRBD1. The germline gives CDR1 MNHEY, CDR2 SVGAGI. The CDR3 length is 14 residues. V was clipped by 5 bases and J by 2 bases; unmatched bases: 2. The CDR3 bases are TGTGCCAGCAGTATGACAGGGGGCAATCAGCCCCAGCATTTT. It specifies CASSMTGGNQPQHF.

The chain is built from TRBV18 and TRBJ1-1, with D possibly matching TRBD1 (5 bases). Trimming removed 1 base from V and 10 bases from J, with 25 bases in between. Germline V CDR1 and CDR2: KGHSH, LQKENI. The CDR3 extends over 17 amino acids. CDR3 protein: CASSPQDSPKGEKGAFF. The CDR3 DNA follows: TGTGCCAGCTCACCACAAGACAGCCCAAAGGGTGAAAAAGGAGCTTTCTTT.